This TCR beta chain was documented in a study of T cell responses to AZD1222 COVID-19 vaccine. Overall study findings and caveats: Among AZD1222 vaccinees, only five or six were seropositive at baseline. Distributed over spike, vaccine-associated CD4 TCRs predominated at 160-218 and 743-854.

Profiled with immunoSEQ multiplex PCR; TCRdb holds only in-frame clones, not every one. The sample yields around 94,000 clones, 85% seen once. A word on this clone: Antigen specificity is unknown.

CDR1 and CDR2 (germline): KGHSH, LQKENI. V dropped 3 bases and J dropped 3 bases, with 13 bases sitting between them. This CDR3 is 15 amino acids long. The sequenced sample was peripheral blood, obtained 28 days after the second AZD1222 dose. The rearrangement joins TRBV18 to TRBJ2-3; the D is unclear. The receptor's source is an adult who received the AZD1222 COVID-19 vaccine. The CDR3, as DNA: TGTGCCAGCTCACCTAGCCGACAAGGGACAGATACGCAGTATTTT. Its protein product is CASSPSRQGTDTQYF.